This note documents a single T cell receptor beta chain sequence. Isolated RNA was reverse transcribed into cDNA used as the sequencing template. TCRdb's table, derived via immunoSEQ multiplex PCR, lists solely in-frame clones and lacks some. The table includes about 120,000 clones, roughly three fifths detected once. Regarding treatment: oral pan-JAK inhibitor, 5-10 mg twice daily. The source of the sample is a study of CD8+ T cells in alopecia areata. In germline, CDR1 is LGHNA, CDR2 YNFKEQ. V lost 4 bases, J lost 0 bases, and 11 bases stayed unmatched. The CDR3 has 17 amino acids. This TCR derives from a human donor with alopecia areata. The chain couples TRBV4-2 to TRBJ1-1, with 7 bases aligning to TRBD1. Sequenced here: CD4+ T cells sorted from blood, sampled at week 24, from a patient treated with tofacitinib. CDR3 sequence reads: CASSPRGKTGMNTEAFF. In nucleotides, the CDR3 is TGTGCCAGCAGCCCCAGGGGGAAGACAGGTATGAACACTGAAGCTTTCTTT.